One sample yielded the 29 T cell receptor beta chains listed below, sequenced in a study of shared clonotypes between healthy human individuals. The repertoire was sequenced with immunoSEQ multiplex PCR; TCRdb's copy has only in-frame clones and lacks some. In the table there are more than 2,000,000 clones, around 90% of which are singletons. The sequencing input was naive CD4+ T cells sorted from blood. Subset given: CD45RA+ positively selected. These receptor sequences come from a young man in good health.

This chain connects TRBV5-5 to TRBJ1-4; D gene uncertain. The CDR3 runs 16 residues. V was cut by 3 bases and J by 5 bases, with 17 bases left in between. Germline-derived CDR1 and CDR2 are SGHKS and YYEKEE (reference sequence). The CDR3 bases are TGTGCCAGCAGCTCCCTATTCAATCAGGAAAATGAAAAACTGTTTTTT. Encoded protein: CASSSLFNQENEKLFF.

DNA for the CDR3: TGTGCCAGCAGTCGTAAAGCGGGAGTCAGTTCTGGGGCCAACGTCCTGACTTTC. As protein: CASSRKAGVSSGANVLTF. The rearrangement joins TRBV7-2 to TRBJ2-6, with 8 bases that match TRBD2. The CDR3 loop spans 18 amino acids. Trimming at V came to 6 bases and at J to 1 base, leaving 11 bases not matched to a gene. Germline V gives CDR1 SGHTA, CDR2 FQGNSA. The variable domain in full, completed from reference TRBV7-2 and TRBJ2-6, reads GAGVSQSPSNKVTEKGKDVELRCDPISGHTALYWYRQSLGQGLEFLIYFQGNSAPDKSGLPSDRFSAERTGGSVSTLTIQRTQQEDSAVYLCASSRKAGVSSGANVLTFGAGSRLTVL.

The chain combines TRBV5-1 with TRBJ1-6; D unclear. Germline V gene sequence: CDR1 SGHRS, CDR2 YFSETQ. V was pared by 0 bases and J by 10 bases, with 14 bases between. This CDR3 spans 15 amino acids. This CDR3 reads CASSLEVGGRSPLHF. CDR3 DNA sequence: TGCGCCAGCAGCTTGGAGGTTGGAGGAAGGTCACCCCTCCACTTT. Together with reference TRBV5-1 and TRBJ1-6, the CDR3 gives the full variable domain: KAGVTQTPRYLIKTRGQQVTLSCSPISGHRSVSWYQQTPGQGLQFLFEYFSETQRNKGNFPGRFSGRQFSNSRSEMNVSTLELGDSALYLCASSLEVGGRSPLHFGNGTRLTVT.

The rearrangement joins TRBV5-1 to TRBJ2-7; 8 nucleotides agree with TRBD1. The ends lost 4 bases at V and 12 bases at J; junction bases unmatched: 15. The germline V gene encodes CDR1 SGHRS and CDR2 YFSETQ. CDR3 length equals 14 residues. The CDR3 nucleotides are TGCGCCAGCAGCGCCGACAGGGGTGATCGTGGCCCGTACTTC. This codes for CASSADRGDRGPYF.

V gene TRBV25-1 combines with J gene TRBJ2-2, with D perhaps TRBD1 (5 bases). V was trimmed by 6 bases and J by 1 base, leaving 15 bases between them. The CDR3 contains 16 residues. CDR1 is MGHDK and CDR2 is SYGVNS in the germline V gene. The CDR3 protein is CASSQTVYLNTGELFF. CDR3 in DNA: TGTGCCAGCAGCCAGACAGTTTACTTGAACACCGGGGAGCTGTTTTTT. The complete variable domain, with remaining parts taken from reference TRBV25-1 and TRBJ2-2, reads EADIYQTPRYLVIGTGKKITLECSQTMGHDKMYWYQQDPGMELHLIHYSYGVNSTEKGDLSSESTVSRIRTEHFPLTLESARPSHTSQYLCASSQTVYLNTGELFFGEGSRLTVL.

V is TRBV7-2 and J is TRBJ2-5; D may be TRBD1 (5 bases). Looked up from germline, CDR1 is SGHTA and CDR2 is FQGNSA. CDR3 size: 16 residues. The V end was cut by 1 base, the J end by 3 bases, with 15 bases between. CDR3 nucleotide sequence: TGTGCCAGCAGCTTAGATAGGGGTCAGGACAAAGAGACCCAGTACTTC. Protein: CASSLDRGQDKETQYF.

This clone appeared a single time. The chain links TRBV14 to TRBJ2-2; TRBD2 aligns across 10 bases. Germline loops: CDR1 SGHDN, CDR2 FVKESK. V shed 2 bases and J 4 bases; nucleotides not matched to a gene: 7. There are 17 residues in the CDR3. The CDR3 DNA reads TGTGCCAGCAGCCAATCCGTAGCGGGAGGATCCACCGGGGAGCTGTTTTTT. Amino acids: CASSQSVAGGSTGELFF. The full variable domain, with the rest looked up from reference TRBV14 and TRBJ2-2, is EAGVTQFPSHSVIEKGQTVTLRCDPISGHDNLYWYRRVMGKEIKFLLHFVKESKQDESGMPNNRFLAERTGGTYSTLKVQPAELEDSGVYFCASSQSVAGGSTGELFFGEGSRLTVL.

The sample holds one count of this clone. The gene calls are TRBV5-4 and TRBJ2-6; D unclear. This CDR3 is built from 14 residues. V lost 6 bases to trimming and J lost 2 bases, with 9 bases between them. Germline CDR1 and CDR2: SGHNT and YYREEE (reference sequence). CDR3 bases: TGTGCCAGCATCGCTAATACTGGGGCCAACGTCCTGACTTTC. Translating gives CASIANTGANVLTF. Based on the CDR3 plus reference TRBV5-4 and TRBJ2-6, the full variable domain is ETGVTQSPTHLIKTRGQQVTLRCSSQSGHNTVSWYQQALGQGPQFIFQYYREEENGRGNFPPRFSGLQFPNYSSELNVNALELDDSALYLCASIANTGANVLTFGAGSRLTVL.

This chain connects TRBV28 to TRBJ2-7; D perhaps matches TRBD2 (6 bases). The germline V and J ends were trimmed by 5 bases and 3 bases, with 17 bases remaining between them. CDR3 length: 15 residues. Per the germline V gene, CDR1 is MDHEN and CDR2 is SYDVKM. CDR3 in DNA: TGTGCCAGCAGTGGGGACTCCCGGGGGATCTACGAGCAGTACTTC. Translated, it gives CASSGDSRGIYEQYF.

J is TRBJ1-3 and V is TRBV6-1; D perhaps matches TRBD1 (6 bases). The germline gives CDR1 MNHNS, CDR2 SASEGT. Between the trimmed V and J ends, which lost 6 bases and 0 bases, there was a span of 18 bases. This CDR3 is built from 17 residues. The CDR3 sequence: CASSEQQGWSSGNTIYF. Here the CDR3 DNA reads TGTGCCAGCAGCGAACAACAGGGCTGGAGCTCTGGAAACACCATATATTTT.

The chain uses TRBV2 and TRBJ2-7, with 7 bases aligning to TRBD1. The CDR3 totals 14 residues. The germline gives CDR1 SNHLY, CDR2 FYNNEI. V trimming: 6 bases; J trimming: 1 base; junction bases outside the gene matches: 6. CDR3 in amino acids: CASRRQGASYEQYF. CDR3 nucleotides: TGTGCCAGCAGGCGACAGGGCGCTTCCTACGAGCAGTACTTC.

As to this clone: Other DNA sequences from this sample encode an identical CDR3 as well. This chain joins TRBV29-1 and TRBJ1-1, with 9 bases matching TRBD1. This CDR3 spans 12 amino acids. Per the germline V gene, CDR1 is SQVTM and CDR2 is ANQGSEA. J was trimmed by 5 bases and V by 6 bases; bases with no gene match: 4. The chain's CDR3 is CSVDRGWTEAFF. Written as DNA, the CDR3 is TGCAGCGTCGACAGGGGGTGGACTGAAGCTTTCTTT.

The gene calls are TRBV28 and TRBJ2-7; D gene uncertain. The CDR3 loop spans 11 amino acids. Germline V lookup: CDR1 MDHEN, CDR2 SYDVKM. V was pared by 6 bases and J by 4 bases, with 7 bases between. CDR3 coding DNA: TGTGCCAGCAGGATGGGATACGAGCAGTACTTC. Translation: CASRMGYEQYF.

The sample holds one count of this clone. The identical CDR3 is also encoded by other nucleotide sequences in the sample. This chain connects TRBV30 to TRBJ1-2; D is ambiguous. Germline values: CDR1 GTSNPN, CDR2 SVGIG (reference sequence). Between the trimmed V and J ends, which lost 0 bases and 5 bases, there was a span of 7 bases. CDR3 length equals 12 residues. As DNA, the CDR3 is TGTGCCTGGAGTGTAGCCGGGTATGGCTACACCTTC. It specifies CAWSVAGYGYTF.

J is TRBJ1-4 and V is TRBV6-5; 7 positions agree with TRBD1. The length of the CDR3 is 15 residues. Germline V gene lookup returns CDR1 MNHEY and CDR2 SVGAGI. V trimming: 5 bases; J trimming: 4 bases; junction bases outside the gene matches: 7. The CDR3 DNA reads TGTGCCAGCAGTACCAGACAGGGCCTTAATGAAAAACTGTTTTTT. It encodes CASSTRQGLNEKLFF.

The chain links TRBV6-5 to TRBJ1-1; D not certain. Looked up from germline, CDR1 is MNHEY and CDR2 is SVGAGI. CDR3 length equals 14 residues. V was trimmed by 0 bases and J by 4 bases, leaving 9 bases between them. This chain's CDR3 is CASSYSRFSTEAFF. The CDR3 region has the DNA TGTGCCAGCAGTTACTCGAGATTTAGCACTGAAGCTTTCTTT.

This sequence joins TRBV7-6 and TRBJ2-7; tentatively, D is TRBD2 (6 bases). The ends were cut back, 5 bases at V and 2 bases at J, with 10 bases in the middle. This CDR3 has 13 amino acids. CDR1 is SGHVS, CDR2 FNYEAQ, per germline. CDR3 in amino acids: CASSPGGTYEQYF. In nucleotides, the CDR3 is TGTGCCAGCAGCCCCGGAGGGACCTACGAGCAGTACTTC.

CDR3 amino acids: CASSPRLAGGTDTQYF. The CDR3 nucleotides are TGTGCCAGCAGCCCCCGACTAGCGGGGGGCACAGATACGCAGTATTTT. The genes are TRBV5-5 and TRBJ2-3; TRBD2 aligns across 12 bases. The J segment lost 1 base and the V segment lost 4 bases, leaving 4 bases of the junction unmatched. This CDR3 region has 16 residues. In germline, CDR1 is SGHKS, CDR2 YYEKEE (reference sequence).

This clone was recorded only once. The chain has TRBV13 and TRBJ2-7; D is uncertain. Trimming took 1 base from V and 4 from J, leaving 8 bases between them. Germline-derived CDR1 and CDR2 are PRHDT and FYEKMQ (reference sequence). The CDR3 totals 13 residues. This chain's CDR3 is CASSLARGYEQYF. The CDR3 nucleotides read TGTGCCAGCAGCTTAGCCAGAGGATACGAGCAGTACTTC. Drawing the rest from reference TRBV13 and TRBJ2-7, the complete variable domain is AAGVIQSPRHLIKEKRETATLKCYPIPRHDTVYWYQQGPGQDPQFLISFYEKMQSDKGSIPDRFSAQQFSDYHSELNMSSLELGDSALYFCASSLARGYEQYFGPGTRLTVT.

For this clone: Other DNA variants within this sample encode the same CDR3. The gene calls are TRBV2 and TRBJ1-5; D not certain. The CDR3 loop spans 14 amino acids. Germline V gene data show CDR1 as SNHLY and CDR2 as FYNNEI. V lost 3 bases and J 1 base, leaving 7 bases between the germline ends. The CDR3 here is CASSDRGSNQPQHF. Here the CDR3 DNA reads TGTGCCAGCAGTGACAGAGGGAGCAATCAGCCCCAGCATTTT.

The rearrangement uses TRBV25-1 and TRBJ1-4; D possibly corresponds to TRBD1 (6 bases). Trimming pared 6 bases from V and 11 bases from J, leaving 22 bases between. Germline CDR1 and CDR2: MGHDK and SYGVNS. This CDR3 comprises 15 residues. CDR3 nucleotides: TGTGCCAGCAGCCCCATGGGGGGGGCTGAGGGGAAACTGTTTTTT. Amino acid sequence: CASSPMGGAEGKLFF.

The CDR3 region is CASSQTGDPSYEQYF. The CDR3 DNA is TGTGCCAGCAGTCAGACAGGGGATCCCTCCTACGAGCAGTACTTC. The chain couples TRBV28 to TRBJ2-7; 8 nucleotides line up with TRBD1. The ends lost 5 bases at V and 0 bases at J; junction bases unmatched: 6. The germline gives CDR1 MDHEN, CDR2 SYDVKM. The length of the CDR3 is 15 residues.

The rearrangement links TRBV18 to TRBJ2-5, with 8 bases that match TRBD1. This CDR3 region has 15 residues. Unmatched junction bases numbered 7, after V lost 3 bases and J lost 4 bases. From germline, CDR1 is KGHSH and CDR2 LQKENI. The CDR3 protein is CASSPIKGQVETQYF. CDR3 coding DNA: TGTGCCAGCTCACCGATAAAGGGACAGGTAGAGACCCAGTACTTC.

V usage is TRBV2 and J usage is TRBJ1-4; D ambiguous. Germline V gene lookup returns CDR1 SNHLY and CDR2 FYNNEI. The V and J ends lost 0 bases and 12 bases respectively, with 20 bases between them. CDR3 length: 16 amino acids. CDR3 in DNA: TGTGCCAGCAGTGAAGCGCTTTTAGTAGGAGGGAGGGAACTGTTTTTT. Translation gives CASSEALLVGGRELFF.

The chain recombines TRBV29-1 with TRBJ1-6; maybe TRBD1 (5 bases). Germline V CDR1 and CDR2: SQVTM, ANQGSEA. Between the trimmed V and J ends, which lost 7 bases and 2 bases, there was a span of 15 bases. The CDR3 length is 15 residues. CDR3 sequence reads: CSARGDSAYNSPLHF. CDR3 nucleotides: TGCAGCGCCCGAGGCGACAGCGCCTATAATTCACCCCTCCACTTT. The full variable domain, rest sourced from reference TRBV29-1 and TRBJ1-6, is SAVISQKPSRDICQRGTSLTIQCQVDSQVTMMFWYRQQPGQSLTLIATANQGSEATYESGFVIDKFPISRPNLTFSTLTVSNMSPEDSSIYLCSARGDSAYNSPLHFGNGTRLTVT.

This sequence joins TRBV2 and TRBJ2-1; 15 bases map to TRBD2. CDR3 length: 16 amino acids. The junction had 9 bases not matched to a gene; V was cut back by 0 bases and J by 15 bases. The germline CDR1 and CDR2 sequences are SNHLY and FYNNEI. In DNA, the CDR3 is TGTGCCAGCAGTGAAGCGGCGCCGGGACTAGCGGGGGGCCCGTTCTTC. Protein sequence: CASSEAAPGLAGGPFF.

Details on this clone: The same CDR3 also results from other DNA sequences found in this sample. The chain has TRBV7-9 and TRBJ2-7, with 7 bases lining up with TRBD1. This CDR3 comprises 14 residues. Germline loops: CDR1 SEHNR, CDR2 FQNEAQ (reference sequence). V lost 5 bases, J lost 0 bases, and 4 bases stayed unmatched. CDR3 sequence: CASSLRDSSYEQYF. The CDR3 region has the DNA TGTGCCAGCAGCCTACGGGACAGCTCCTACGAGCAGTACTTC. The complete variable domain, with remaining parts taken from reference TRBV7-9 and TRBJ2-7, reads DTGVSQNPRHKITKRGQNVTFRCDPISEHNRLYWYRQTLGQGPEFLTYFQNEAQLEKSRLLSDRFSAERPKGSFSTLEIQRTEQGDSAMYLCASSLRDSSYEQYFGPGTRLTVT.

The gene calls are TRBV5-1 and TRBJ2-1; possible D gene TRBD2, 5 bases. Germline CDR1 is SGHRS and CDR2 is YFSETQ. V lost 0 bases and J 0 bases, leaving 13 bases between the germline ends. The length of the CDR3 is 17 residues. The CDR3 nucleotides read TGCGCCAGCAGCTTGGGTCATAGCGTGACCTCCTACAATGAGCAGTTCTTC. Its protein is CASSLGHSVTSYNEQFF.

The chain recombines TRBV27 with TRBJ1-4, with D maybe TRBD1 (6 bases). The CDR3 has 17 amino acids. Germline CDR1 MNHEY, CDR2 SMNVEV (reference sequence). Trimming cost V 4 bases and J 3 bases, with 18 bases left between them. The CDR3 spells CASSYKQGARANEKLFF. In DNA, the CDR3 is TGTGCCAGCAGTTACAAACAGGGCGCTAGGGCTAATGAAAAACTGTTTTTT.